The entry that follows covers one T cell receptor (beta chain) sequence. The record originates from a study of blood T cells in healthy people across ages. Through a sample-barcoded 5' primer and a J-beta primer mix, a second PCR was run for roughly 7 to 11 cycles. Through a template-switch adaptor with 12 random nucleotides, each cDNA molecule received a tag. Via MiXCR, TCRdb re-called the 5' RACE reads, giving one row per CDR3 protein. The top ten clones hold under 4% of a sample with 600,000 to 800,000 distinct CDR3 sequences, more than 20% of them seen once. This CDR3 has 15 residues. Trimming removed 0 bases from V and 2 bases from J, with 10 bases in between. CDR1 is LGHDT, CDR2 YNNKEL, per germline (reference sequence).

What was sequenced was blood. The chain recombines TRBV3-1 with TRBJ1-1; the D is unclear. This clonotype was sampled from a man aged 65 to 79 in good health. The CDR3 nucleotides read TGTGCCAGCAGCCAAGAGGGGTTTCGAAACACTGAAGCTTTCTTT. The encoded protein is CASSQEGFRNTEAFF.